A single sample is the source of the 3 T cell receptor beta chains below, sequenced in a study of cytomegalovirus exposure and HLA in healthy donors. Data came from immunoSEQ multiplex PCR; TCRdb stores just in-frame clones and leaves some out. The data hold some 180,000 clones, with around nine tenths observed a single time. Input material: PBMCs. The receptors were sampled from a man between 25 and 39 years old in good health and CMV-seropositive.

J is TRBJ1-3 and V is TRBV5-1; TRBD1 matches 7 bases. Germline trimming cut 4 bases from V and 1 base from J; bases unmatched to any gene: 8. Per germline, CDR1 SGHRS and CDR2 YFSETQ. The CDR3 is 16 residues long. CDR3 in DNA: TGCGCCAGCAGCCAGGGGAGGGGGCTGTCTGGAAACACCATATATTTT. Protein: CASSQGRGLSGNTIYF.

V and J are TRBV19 and TRBJ2-7, with 10 nucleotides matching TRBD1. Unmatched junction bases numbered 7, after V lost 10 bases and J lost 1 base. This CDR3 comprises 14 residues. CDR1 and CDR2 from the germline V gene are LNHDA and SQIVND (reference sequence). CDR3 nucleotide sequence: TGTGCCACCCGAAGGGACAGGGGTTCCTACGAGCAGTACTTC. It yields the protein CATRRDRGSYEQYF.

A remark on this clone: The junction and the germline gene differ at one end; a read error may be behind it. The chain combines TRBV19 with TRBJ1-6; D is ambiguous. The CDR3 totals 16 residues. Germline CDR1 LNHDA, CDR2 SQIVND (reference sequence). CDR3 amino acids: CASSIGGRSYNSPLHF. Written as DNA, the CDR3 is TGTGCCAGTAGCATAGGAGGCCGCTCCTATAATTCACCCCTCCACTTT. The complete variable domain, with remaining parts taken from reference TRBV19 and TRBJ1-6, reads DGGITQSPKYLFRKEGQNVTLSCEQNLNHDAMYWYRQDPGQGLRLIYYSQIVNDFQKGDIAEGYSVSREKKESFPLTVTSAQKNPTAFYLCASSIGGRSYNSPLHFGNGTRLTVT.